What follows is one T cell receptor beta chain and its context. No antigen is known for it. The data originate from a study of Tregs in tolerant kidney transplant recipients. Clones were read by immunoSEQ multiplex PCR, and TCRdb kept only the in-frame ones, dropping some. The sample lists about 240,000 clones; more than 65% were seen once. Overall study findings and caveats: Tregs expanded with activated donor B cells seemed most donor-specific.

Trimming stripped 5 bases from V and 3 bases from J, with 5 bases between. The CDR3 is made up of 12 amino acids. Germline CDR1 SEHNR, CDR2 FQNEAQ (reference sequence). The J gene is TRBJ1-5, the V gene TRBV7-9; D not certain. The TCR sequence derives from a human donor in good health. Source material: CD4+ T cells from blood. The CDR3 loop reads CASSPTNQPQHF. The CDR3 DNA reads TGTGCCAGCAGCCCAACCAATCAGCCCCAGCATTTT.